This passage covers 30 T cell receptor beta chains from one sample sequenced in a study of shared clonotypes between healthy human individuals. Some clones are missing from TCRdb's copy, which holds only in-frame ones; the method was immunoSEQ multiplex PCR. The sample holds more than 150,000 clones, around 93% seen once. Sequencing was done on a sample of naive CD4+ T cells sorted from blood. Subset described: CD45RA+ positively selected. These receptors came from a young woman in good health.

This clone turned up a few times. CDR3 sequence: CASRPGTGSYEQYF. The DNA for the CDR3 is TGTGCCAGCAGGCCAGGGACGGGTTCCTACGAGCAGTACTTC. The rearrangement uses TRBV2 and TRBJ2-7; D could derive from TRBD1 or TRBD2 (5 bases each). Germline CDR1 SNHLY, CDR2 FYNNEI. Trimming left V 6 bases short and J 1 base short, with 13 bases between. The CDR3 consists of 14 residues.

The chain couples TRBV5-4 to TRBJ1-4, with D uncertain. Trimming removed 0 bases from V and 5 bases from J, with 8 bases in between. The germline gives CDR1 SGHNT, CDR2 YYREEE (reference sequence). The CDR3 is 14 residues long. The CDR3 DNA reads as TGTGCCAGCAGCTTGGGAGCATTGAATGAAAAACTGTTTTTT. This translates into CASSLGALNEKLFF. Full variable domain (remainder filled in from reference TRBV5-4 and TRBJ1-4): ETGVTQSPTHLIKTRGQQVTLRCSSQSGHNTVSWYQQALGQGPQFIFQYYREEENGRGNFPPRFSGLQFPNYSSELNVNALELDDSALYLCASSLGALNEKLFFGSGTQLSVL.

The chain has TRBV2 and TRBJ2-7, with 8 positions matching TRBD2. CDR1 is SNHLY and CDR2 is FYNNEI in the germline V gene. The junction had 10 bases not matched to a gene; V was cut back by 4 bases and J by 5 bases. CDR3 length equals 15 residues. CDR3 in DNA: TGTGCCAGCAGTGCCCCGGGGGGGAGGGACAACGAGCAGTACTTC. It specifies CASSAPGGRDNEQYF.

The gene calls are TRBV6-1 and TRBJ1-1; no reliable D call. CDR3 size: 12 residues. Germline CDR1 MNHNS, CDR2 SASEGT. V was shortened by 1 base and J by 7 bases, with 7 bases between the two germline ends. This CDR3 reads CASSEEASEAFF. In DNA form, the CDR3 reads TGTGCCAGCAGTGAAGAGGCCAGTGAAGCTTTCTTT.

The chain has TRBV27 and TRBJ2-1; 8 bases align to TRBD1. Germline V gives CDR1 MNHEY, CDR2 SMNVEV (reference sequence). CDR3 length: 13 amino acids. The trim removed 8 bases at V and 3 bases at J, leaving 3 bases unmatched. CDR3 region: CASRQGLYNEQFF. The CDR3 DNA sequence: TGTGCCAGCCGACAGGGGCTCTACAATGAGCAGTTCTTC.

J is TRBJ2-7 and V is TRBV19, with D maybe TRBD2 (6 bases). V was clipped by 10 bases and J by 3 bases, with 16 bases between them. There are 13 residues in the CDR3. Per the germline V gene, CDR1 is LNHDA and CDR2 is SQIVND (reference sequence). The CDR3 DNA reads TGTGCCAAGAGCCTGGGGACTTTCTACGAGCAGTACTTC. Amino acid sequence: CAKSLGTFYEQYF.

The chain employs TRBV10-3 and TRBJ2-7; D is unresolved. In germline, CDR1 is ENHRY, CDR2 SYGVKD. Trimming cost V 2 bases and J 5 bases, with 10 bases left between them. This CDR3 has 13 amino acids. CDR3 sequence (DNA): TGTGCCATCAGTGAGGACGGTCCCCACGAGCAGTACTTC. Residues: CAISEDGPHEQYF.

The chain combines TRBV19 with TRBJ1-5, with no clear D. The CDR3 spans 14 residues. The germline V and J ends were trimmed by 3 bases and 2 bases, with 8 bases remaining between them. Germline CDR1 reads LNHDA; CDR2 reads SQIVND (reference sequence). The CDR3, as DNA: TGTGCCAGTAGTATTAGGACGGGCAATCAGCCCCAGCATTTT. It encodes CASSIRTGNQPQHF.

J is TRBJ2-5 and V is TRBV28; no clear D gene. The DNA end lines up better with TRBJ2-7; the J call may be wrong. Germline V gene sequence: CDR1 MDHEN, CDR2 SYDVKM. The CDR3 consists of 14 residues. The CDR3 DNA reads TGTGCCAGCAGTTTTCCTAGGGATTTCTACGAGCAGTACTTC. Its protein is CASSFPRDFYEQYF.

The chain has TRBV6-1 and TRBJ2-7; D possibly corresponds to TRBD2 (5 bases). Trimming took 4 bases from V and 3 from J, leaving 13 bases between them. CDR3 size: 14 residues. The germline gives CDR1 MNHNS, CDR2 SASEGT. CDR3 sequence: CASSGGTGNYEQYF. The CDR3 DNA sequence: TGTGCCAGCAGTGGAGGAACGGGAAACTACGAGCAGTACTTC.

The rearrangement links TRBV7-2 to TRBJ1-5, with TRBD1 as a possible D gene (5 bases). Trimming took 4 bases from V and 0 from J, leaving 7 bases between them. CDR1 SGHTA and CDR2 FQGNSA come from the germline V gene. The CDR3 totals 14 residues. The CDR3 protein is CASSYDSSNQPQHF. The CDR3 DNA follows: TGTGCCAGCAGCTACGACAGTAGCAATCAGCCCCAGCATTTT.

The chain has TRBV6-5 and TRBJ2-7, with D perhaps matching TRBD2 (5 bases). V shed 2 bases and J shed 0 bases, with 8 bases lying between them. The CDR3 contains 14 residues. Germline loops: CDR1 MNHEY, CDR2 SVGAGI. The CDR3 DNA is TGTGCCAGCAGTTACGCGGACTTCTCCTACGAGCAGTACTTC. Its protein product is CASSYADFSYEQYF.

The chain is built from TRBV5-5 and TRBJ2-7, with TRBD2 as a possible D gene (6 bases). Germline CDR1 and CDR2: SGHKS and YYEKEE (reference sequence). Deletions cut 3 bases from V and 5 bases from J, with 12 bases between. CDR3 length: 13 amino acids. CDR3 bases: TGTGCCAGCAGCTACTATGGGACTCACGAGCAGTACTTC. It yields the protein CASSYYGTHEQYF.

Written as DNA, the CDR3 is TGTGCCAGCAGCCCTACGTTTAAGGGACAGGGTAATGAAAAACTGTTTTTT. Translated: CASSPTFKGQGNEKLFF. This chain links TRBV11-3 with TRBJ1-4, with TRBD1 matching over 9 bases. J was trimmed by 4 bases and V by 5 bases; bases with no gene match: 11. CDR3 length equals 17 residues. The V gene's germline CDR1 is SGHNT and CDR2 YENEEA.

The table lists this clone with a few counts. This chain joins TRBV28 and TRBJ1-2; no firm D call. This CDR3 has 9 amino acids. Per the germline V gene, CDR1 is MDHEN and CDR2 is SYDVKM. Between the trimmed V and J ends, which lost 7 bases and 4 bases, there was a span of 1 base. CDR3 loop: CASTYGYTF. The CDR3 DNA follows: TGTGCCAGCACCTATGGCTACACCTTC.

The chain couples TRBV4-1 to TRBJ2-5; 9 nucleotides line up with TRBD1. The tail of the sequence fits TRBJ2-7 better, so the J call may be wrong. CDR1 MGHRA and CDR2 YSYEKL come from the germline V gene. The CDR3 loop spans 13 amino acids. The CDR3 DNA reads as TGCGCCAGCAGCCGCGGACAGGGGTACGAGCAGTACTTC. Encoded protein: CASSRGQGYEQYF.

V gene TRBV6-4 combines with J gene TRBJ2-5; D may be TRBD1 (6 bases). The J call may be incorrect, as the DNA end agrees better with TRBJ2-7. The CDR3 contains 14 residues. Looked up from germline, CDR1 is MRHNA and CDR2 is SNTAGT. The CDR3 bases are TGTGCCAGCAGCCTACCGGGACATACCTACGAGCAGTACTTC. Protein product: CASSLPGHTYEQYF.

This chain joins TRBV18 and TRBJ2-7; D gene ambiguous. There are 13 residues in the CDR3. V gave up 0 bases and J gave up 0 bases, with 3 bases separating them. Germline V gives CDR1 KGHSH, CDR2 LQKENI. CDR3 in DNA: TGTGCCAGCTCACCACCAGCCTCCTACGAGCAGTACTTC. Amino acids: CASSPPASYEQYF.

The CDR3 coding sequence is TGTGCCAGCAGTAAGGGTTATAATTCACCCCTCCACTTT. Translation gives CASSKGYNSPLHF. The chain employs TRBV27 and TRBJ1-6; D call uncertain. Germline loops: CDR1 MNHEY, CDR2 SMNVEV (reference sequence). Trimming stripped 5 bases from V and 4 bases from J, with 6 bases between. This CDR3 contains 13 residues.

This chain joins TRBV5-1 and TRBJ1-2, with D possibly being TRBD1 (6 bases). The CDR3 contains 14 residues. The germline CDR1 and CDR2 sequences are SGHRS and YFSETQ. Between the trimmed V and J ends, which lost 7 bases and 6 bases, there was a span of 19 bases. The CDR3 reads CASSEPGTRNGYTF. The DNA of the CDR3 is TGCGCCAGCTCAGAACCCGGGACACGGAATGGCTACACCTTC.

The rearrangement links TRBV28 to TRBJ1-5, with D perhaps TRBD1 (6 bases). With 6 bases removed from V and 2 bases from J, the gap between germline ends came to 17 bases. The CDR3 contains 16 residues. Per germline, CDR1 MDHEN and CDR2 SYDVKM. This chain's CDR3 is CASRPETGYGNQPQHF. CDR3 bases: TGTGCCAGCAGACCAGAGACAGGATATGGCAATCAGCCCCAGCATTTT. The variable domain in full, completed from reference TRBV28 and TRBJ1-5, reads DVKVTQSSRYLVKRTGEKVFLECVQDMDHENMFWYRQDPGLGLRLIYFSYDVKMKEKGDIPEGYSVSREKKERFSLILESASTNQTSMYLCASRPETGYGNQPQHFGDGTRLSIL.

The CDR3 DNA reads TGTGCCAGCACACTATCAGGGCTAAATCAGCCCCAGCATTTT. This sequence encodes CASTLSGLNQPQHF. The genes are TRBV28 and TRBJ1-5; D possibly corresponds to TRBD1 (5 bases). Germline V gene data show CDR1 as MDHEN and CDR2 as SYDVKM. The CDR3 is made up of 14 amino acids. Trimming stripped 7 bases from V and 4 bases from J, with 14 bases between.

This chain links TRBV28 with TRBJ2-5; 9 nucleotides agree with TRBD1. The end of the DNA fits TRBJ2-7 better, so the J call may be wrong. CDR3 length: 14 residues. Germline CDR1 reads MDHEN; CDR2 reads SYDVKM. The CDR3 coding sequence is TGTGCCAGCAGGACCGGGACAGGGCACTACGAGCAGTACTTC. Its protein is CASRTGTGHYEQYF.

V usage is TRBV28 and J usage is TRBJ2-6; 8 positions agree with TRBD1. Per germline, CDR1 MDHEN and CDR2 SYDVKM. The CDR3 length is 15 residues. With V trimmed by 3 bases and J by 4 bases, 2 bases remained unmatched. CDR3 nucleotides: TGTGCCAGCAGTTTGACAGGGGCGGGGGCCAACGTCCTGACTTTC. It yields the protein CASSLTGAGANVLTF.

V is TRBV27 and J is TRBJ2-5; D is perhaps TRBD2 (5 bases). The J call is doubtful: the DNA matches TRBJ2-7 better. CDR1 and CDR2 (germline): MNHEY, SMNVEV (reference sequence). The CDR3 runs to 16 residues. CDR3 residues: CASSLSRLRGTYEQYF. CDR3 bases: TGTGCCAGCAGTTTATCTAGATTACGGGGTACCTACGAGCAGTACTTC.

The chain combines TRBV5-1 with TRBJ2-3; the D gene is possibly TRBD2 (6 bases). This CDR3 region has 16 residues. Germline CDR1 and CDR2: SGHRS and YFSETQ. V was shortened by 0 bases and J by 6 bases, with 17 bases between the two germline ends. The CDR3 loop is CASSLAAGPSSDTQYF. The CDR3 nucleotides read TGCGCCAGCAGCTTGGCCGCGGGACCATCTTCGGATACGCAGTATTTT.

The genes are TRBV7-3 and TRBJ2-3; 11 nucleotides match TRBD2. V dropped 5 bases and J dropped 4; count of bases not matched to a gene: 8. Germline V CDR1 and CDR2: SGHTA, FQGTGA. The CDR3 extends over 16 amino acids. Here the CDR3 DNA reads TGTGCCAGCAGCCCGGGACTAGCGGAAGGAGCAGATACGCAGTATTTT. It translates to CASSPGLAEGADTQYF.

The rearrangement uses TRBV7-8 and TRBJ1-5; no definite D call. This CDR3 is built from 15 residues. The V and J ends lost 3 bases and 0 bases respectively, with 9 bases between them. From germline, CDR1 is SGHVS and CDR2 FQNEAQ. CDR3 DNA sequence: TGTGCCAGCAGCTTCATCAGTAATAGCAATCAGCCCCAGCATTTT. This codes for CASSFISNSNQPQHF.

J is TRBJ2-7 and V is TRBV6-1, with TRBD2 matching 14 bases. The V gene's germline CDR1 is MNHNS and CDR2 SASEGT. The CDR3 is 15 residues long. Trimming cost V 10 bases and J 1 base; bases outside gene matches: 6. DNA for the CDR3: TGTGCCACCGCAGGACTAGCGGGAGGTTCCTACGAGCAGTACTTC. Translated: CATAGLAGGSYEQYF.

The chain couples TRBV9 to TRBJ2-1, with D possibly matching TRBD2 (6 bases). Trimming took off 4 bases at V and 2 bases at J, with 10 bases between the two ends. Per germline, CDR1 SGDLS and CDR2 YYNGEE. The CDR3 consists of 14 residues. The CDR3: CASSPRRAYNEQFF. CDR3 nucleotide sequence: TGTGCCAGCAGCCCAAGGAGGGCCTACAATGAGCAGTTCTTC.